These T cell receptor beta chains were read from a single sample in a study of T-cell reconstitution after alpha-beta-depleted transplantation in children. TCRdb analysed the PCR reads with MiXCR anew, one entry per CDR3 protein. This sample carries approximately 520,000 distinct CDR3 sequences, 10% to 12% of them seen once, and the ten largest clones take 11% to 15%. Sequencing was performed on PBMCs, mostly from graft donor cells, taken 180 days after TCRalphabeta/CD19-depleted stem cell transplant. These receptors originate from a female patient aged 2 to 10 who had a stem cell transplant for aplastic anemia, so the T cells may come from the graft donor. Each CDR3 is given with its conserved first and last residue. The D gene is left open where the match is weak. Clone size, where shown, is once, few, many, or a class for clones that have expanded.

d_gene	j_gene	v_gene	abundance	CDR3nt	CDR3aa
TRBD2	TRBJ2-1	TRBV5-1	-	TGCGCCAGCAGCTTACCAGTCTTTGGGACTAGCGGGAACCAAGACTACAATGAGCAGTTCTTC	CASSLPVFGTSGNQDYNEQFF
-	TRBJ2-3	TRBV7-2	-	TGTGCCAGCAGCGCCTTGGGGATGGATACGCAGTATTTT	CASSALGMDTQYF
TRBD2	TRBJ2-1	TRBV24-1	-	TGTGCCACCAGTGAGTTTAGCGGGTACTCCTACAATGAGCAGTTCTTC	CATSEFSGYSYNEQFF
TRBD1	TRBJ1-5	TRBV27	-	TGTGCCAGCAAGGGGACAGGTAGTCAGCCCCAGCATTTT	CASKGTGSQPQHF
TRBD1	TRBJ2-5	TRBV5-1	-	TGCGCCAGCAGCTTGGATCGGACAGGGGGCGGGGAGACCCAGTACTTC	CASSLDRTGGGETQYF
TRBD1	TRBJ2-7	TRBV29-1	-	TGCAGCGTTCGCCCGACAGGGGTCGGGGAGCAGTACTTC	CSVRPTGVGEQYF
-	TRBJ2-7	TRBV20-1	-	TGCAGTGCTTTGAACCCTTTCCAGGGACCCATCTCCTACGAGCAGTACTTC	CSALNPFQGPISYEQYF
TRBD1	TRBJ2-1	TRBV18	few	TGTGCCAGCTCACCGCCGACCGGGACAGGGGGATACAATGAGCAGTTCTTC	CASSPPTGTGGYNEQFF
-	TRBJ2-1	TRBV6-1	few	TGTGCCAGCAGTCCAGCGGGCTACAATGAGCAGTTCTTC	CASSPAGYNEQFF
-	TRBJ1-2	TRBV5-1	few	TGCGCCAGCAGCTCGATGCCAGGGCCCGCTAACTATGGCTACACCTTC	CASSSMPGPANYGYTF
-	TRBJ2-1	TRBV5-1	-	TGCGCCAGCAGCTTGGTGGGGGGGCATTACAATGAGCAGTTCTTC	CASSLVGGHYNEQFF
TRBD1	TRBJ1-1	TRBV27	few	TGTGCCAGTTCTATCGACAGGGGGCGCGGTGAAGCTTTCTTT	CASSIDRGRGEAFF
-	TRBJ1-4	TRBV19	-	TGTGCCAGTAGTAATCGGGCAGGGCGACTGTTTTTT	CASSNRAGRLFF
-	TRBJ1-5	TRBV12-3/TRBV12-4	-	TGTGCCAGCAGTTTAAGGCTCCCGAATCAGCCCCAGCATTTT	CASSLRLPNQPQHF
-	TRBJ2-5	TRBV7-2	many	TGTGCCAGCAGCTTATGGTCAGAGGCAGAGACCCAGTACTTC	CASSLWSEAETQYF
-	TRBJ2-1	TRBV6-1	-	TGTGCCAGCAGTGATGGCGCCCACTCCTACAATGAGCAGTTCTTC	CASSDGAHSYNEQFF
TRBD2	TRBJ2-1	TRBV28	few	TGTGCCAGCAGTTTAATTACGGGCGGGAGTCCCCGTGTTGGTTACAATGAGCAGTTCTTC	CASSLITGGSPRVGYNEQFF
-	TRBJ2-4	TRBV6-1	-	TGTGCCAGCAGGGCCGGGACGGGGAAAGCCAAAAACATTCAGTACTTC	CASRAGTGKAKNIQYF
TRBD1	TRBJ1-2	TRBV27	-	TGTGCCAGCACTTTACGCTCAAATCCGGGGACAGGGGGCTGGTATGGCTACACCTTC	CASTLRSNPGTGGWYGYTF
TRBD2	TRBJ2-1	TRBV7-2	few	TGTGCCAGCAGCTTTCGGGAGGGCAGGAATGAGCAGTTCTTC	CASSFREGRNEQFF
-	TRBJ2-2	TRBV7-2	few	TGTGCCAGCAGCGGCTACGGGGGGCGGAACACCGGGGAGCTGTTTTTT	CASSGYGGRNTGELFF
TRBD1	TRBJ1-4	TRBV18	few	TGTGCCAGCTCACCACGGGACAGGTCCCGTAATGAAAAACTGTTTTTT	CASSPRDRSRNEKLFF
TRBD1	TRBJ1-1	TRBV20-1	few	TGCAGTGCTAGAGGACAGGGGGCAAGTTATACTGAAGCTTTCTTT	CSARGQGASYTEAFF
TRBD2	TRBJ2-3	TRBV7-2	many	TGTGCCAGCAGCTTAGCCGGCCCGGGACTAGCGGGAGGGGGTACGCAGTATTTT	CASSLAGPGLAGGGTQYF
-	TRBJ2-5	TRBV15	few	TGTGCCACCAGCACCGGACCGGGACGGCAAGAGACCCAGTACTTC	CATSTGPGRQETQYF
-	TRBJ1-1	TRBV29-1	-	TGCAGCGTGGCCCACCACACTGAAGCTTTCTTT	CSVAHHTEAFF
TRBD2	TRBJ2-1	TRBV20-1	many	TGCAGTGGGGGGGGTGAGCAGTTCTTC	CSGGGEQFF
-	TRBJ2-7	TRBV20-1	-	TGCAGTGCTTCGACCACATGGGTCGGGAGCTCCTACGAGCAGTACTTC	CSASTTWVGSSYEQYF
TRBD2	TRBJ2-7	TRBV3-1	few	TGTGCCAGCAGCCAATTGAGCGGGAGTTTATCCTACGAGCAGTACTTC	CASSQLSGSLSYEQYF
-	TRBJ2-1	TRBV6-2/TRBV6-3	few	TGTGCCACGAGCGGGTGGAGCTCCTACAATGAGCAGTTCTTC	CATSGWSSYNEQFF
-	TRBJ1-4	TRBV15	-	TGTGCCACCAGCAGAGGGTACCCCGGACCTAGTAATGAAAAACTGTTTTTT	CATSRGYPGPSNEKLFF
-	TRBJ1-1	TRBV19	-	TGTGCCAGTAATAGAGGAGTGCTGAACACTGAAGCTTTCTTT	CASNRGVLNTEAFF
-	TRBJ2-7	TRBV28	-	TGTGCCAGCAGTTTCGGCATCGAGCAGTACTTC	CASSFGIEQYF
-	TRBJ1-1	TRBV7-9	-	TGTGCCAGTCGGTGGGGAGGTGGCACTGAAGCTTTCTTT	CASRWGGGTEAFF
-	TRBJ1-5	TRBV7-2	-	TGTGCCAGCAGCATGGAGGGTCATAGCAATCAGCCCCAGCATTTT	CASSMEGHSNQPQHF
TRBD2	TRBJ2-2	TRBV2	few	TGTGCCAGCAGTGAAGACCTATGGAGCGGGAGAACCGAGGGGACCGGGGAGCTGTTTTTT	CASSEDLWSGRTEGTGELFF
TRBD2	TRBJ2-1	TRBV7-6	few	TGTGCCAGCAGCTTCCGCTCGACTAGCGGCCCTGGGAATGAGCAGTTCTTC	CASSFRSTSGPGNEQFF
-	TRBJ2-2	TRBV12-3/TRBV12-4	many	TGTGCCAGCAGTCGCCGGACCGGGGAGCTGTTTTTT	CASSRRTGELFF
TRBD1	TRBJ2-7	TRBV28	many	TGTGCCAGCGGGAGACAGGGGCCCGGATACGAGCAGTACTTC	CASGRQGPGYEQYF
-	TRBJ1-1	TRBV12-3/TRBV12-4	many	TGTGCCAGCAGTCCGTCTACGGTTAACACTGAAGCTTTCTTT	CASSPSTVNTEAFF
-	TRBJ2-3	TRBV7-2	few	TGTGCCAGCAGCCAAGGGGGGAGGCGTGGCACAGATACGCAGTATTTT	CASSQGGRRGTDTQYF
TRBD2	TRBJ2-7	TRBV28	few	TGTGCCAGCAGTCGCGGGAGGGCGGGGTTCTACGAGCAGTACTTC	CASSRGRAGFYEQYF
TRBD1	TRBJ1-2	TRBV27	few	TGTGCCAGCAGTCCGCCAGGGGGAGACGGCTACACCTTC	CASSPPGGDGYTF